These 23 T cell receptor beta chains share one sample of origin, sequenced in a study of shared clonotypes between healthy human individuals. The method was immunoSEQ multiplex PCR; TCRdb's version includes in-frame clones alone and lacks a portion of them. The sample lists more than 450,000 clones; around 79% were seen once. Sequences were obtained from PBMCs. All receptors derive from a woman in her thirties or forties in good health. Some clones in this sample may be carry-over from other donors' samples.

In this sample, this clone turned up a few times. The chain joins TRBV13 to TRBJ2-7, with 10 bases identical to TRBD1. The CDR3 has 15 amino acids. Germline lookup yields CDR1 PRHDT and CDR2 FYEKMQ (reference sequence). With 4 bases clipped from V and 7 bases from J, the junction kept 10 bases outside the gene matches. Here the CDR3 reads CASSSQGQGSREQYF. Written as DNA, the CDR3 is TGTGCCAGCAGCTCACAGGGACAGGGGTCGAGGGAGCAGTACTTC.

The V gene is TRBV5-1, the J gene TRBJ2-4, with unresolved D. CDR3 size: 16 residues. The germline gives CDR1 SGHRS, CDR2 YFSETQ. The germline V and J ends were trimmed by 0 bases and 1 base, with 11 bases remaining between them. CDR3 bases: TGCGCCAGCAGCTTGGGTCGGGTCCCCGCCAAAAACATTCAGTACTTC. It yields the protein CASSLGRVPAKNIQYF.

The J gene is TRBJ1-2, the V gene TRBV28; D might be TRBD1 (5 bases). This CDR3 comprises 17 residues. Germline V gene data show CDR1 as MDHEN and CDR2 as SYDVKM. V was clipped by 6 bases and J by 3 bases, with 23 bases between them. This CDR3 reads CASSYTIAQGTDYGYTF. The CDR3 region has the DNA TGTGCCAGCAGCTATACGATCGCCCAGGGCACAGACTATGGCTACACCTTC.

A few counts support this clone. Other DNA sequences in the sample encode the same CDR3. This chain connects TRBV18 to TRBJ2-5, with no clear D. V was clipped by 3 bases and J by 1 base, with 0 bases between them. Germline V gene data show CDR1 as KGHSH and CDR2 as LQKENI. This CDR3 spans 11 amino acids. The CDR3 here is CASSPQETQYF. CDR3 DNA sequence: TGTGCCAGCTCACCCCAAGAGACCCAGTACTTC.

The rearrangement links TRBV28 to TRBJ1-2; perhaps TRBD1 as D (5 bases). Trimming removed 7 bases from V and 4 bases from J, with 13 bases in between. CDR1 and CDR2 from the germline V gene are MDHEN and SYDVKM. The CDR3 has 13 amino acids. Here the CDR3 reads CASKLGTPYGYTF. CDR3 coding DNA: TGTGCCAGCAAGTTGGGGACTCCCTATGGCTACACCTTC.

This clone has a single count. The CDR3 region is CASSQVGRAGEQFF. CDR3 DNA: TGCGCCAGCAGCCAAGTAGGGAGGGCGGGTGAGCAGTTCTTC. This chain links TRBV4-3 with TRBJ2-1; 7 positions match TRBD2. The trim removed 1 base at V and 9 bases at J, leaving 6 bases unmatched. This CDR3 spans 14 amino acids. Germline V gene sequence: CDR1 LGHNA, CDR2 YSLEER.

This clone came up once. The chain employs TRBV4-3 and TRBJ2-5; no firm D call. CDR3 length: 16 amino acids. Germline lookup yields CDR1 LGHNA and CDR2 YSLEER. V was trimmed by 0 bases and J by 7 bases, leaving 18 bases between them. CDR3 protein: CASSQERLVPSATQYF. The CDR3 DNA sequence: TGCGCCAGCAGCCAAGAACGGCTAGTTCCATCAGCGACCCAGTACTTC.

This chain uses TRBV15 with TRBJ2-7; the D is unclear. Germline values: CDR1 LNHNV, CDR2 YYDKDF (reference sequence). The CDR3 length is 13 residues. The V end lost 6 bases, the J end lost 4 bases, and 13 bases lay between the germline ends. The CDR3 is CATSGGTKYEQYF. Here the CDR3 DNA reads TGTGCCACCAGTGGCGGAACAAAATACGAGCAGTACTTC.

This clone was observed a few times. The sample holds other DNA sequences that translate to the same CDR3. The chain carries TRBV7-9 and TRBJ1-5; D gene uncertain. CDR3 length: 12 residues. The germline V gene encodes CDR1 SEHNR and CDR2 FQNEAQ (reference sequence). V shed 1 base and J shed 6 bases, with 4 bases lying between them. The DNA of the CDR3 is TGTGCCAGCAGCTTAGGGAGTCAGCCCCAGCATTTT. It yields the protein CASSLGSQPQHF.

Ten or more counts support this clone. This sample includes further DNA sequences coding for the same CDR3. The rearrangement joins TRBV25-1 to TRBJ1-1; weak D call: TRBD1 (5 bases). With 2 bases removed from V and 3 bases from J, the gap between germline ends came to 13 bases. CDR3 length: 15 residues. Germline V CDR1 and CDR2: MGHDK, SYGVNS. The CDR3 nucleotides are TGTGCCAGCAGTGAACTGGCCAAAGGGGACACTGAAGCTTTCTTT. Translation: CASSELAKGDTEAFF.

Written as DNA, the CDR3 is TGTGCCTGGAGTGCGGCAACAGGGGGAAATGAAAAACTGTTTTTT. Protein: CAWSAATGGNEKLFF. The rearrangement uses TRBV30 and TRBJ1-4; 8 nucleotides align to TRBD1. The CDR3 spans 15 residues. Germline lookup yields CDR1 GTSNPN and CDR2 SVGIG (reference sequence). J gave up 5 bases and V 1 base, and 6 bases lay outside the gene matches.

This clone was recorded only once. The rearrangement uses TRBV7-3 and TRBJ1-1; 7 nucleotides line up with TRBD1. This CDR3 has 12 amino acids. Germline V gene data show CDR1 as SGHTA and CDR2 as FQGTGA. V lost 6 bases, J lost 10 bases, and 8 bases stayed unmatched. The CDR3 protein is CASSRQGTVAFF. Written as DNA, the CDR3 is TGTGCCAGCAGTCGACAGGGAACGGTAGCTTTCTTT.

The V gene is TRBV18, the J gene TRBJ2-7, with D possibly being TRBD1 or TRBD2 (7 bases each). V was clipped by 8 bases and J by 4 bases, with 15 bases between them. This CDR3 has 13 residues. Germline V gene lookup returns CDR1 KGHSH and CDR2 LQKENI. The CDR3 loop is CASPTGEGYEQYF. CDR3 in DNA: TGTGCCAGCCCTACAGGGGAGGGGTACGAGCAGTACTTC.

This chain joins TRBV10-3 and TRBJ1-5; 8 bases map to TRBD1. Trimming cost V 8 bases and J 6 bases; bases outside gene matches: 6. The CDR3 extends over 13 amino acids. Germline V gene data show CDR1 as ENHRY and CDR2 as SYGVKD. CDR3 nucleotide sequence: TGTGCCATCGCCCCAGGGGGCGTTCAGCCCCAGCATTTT. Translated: CAIAPGGVQPQHF.

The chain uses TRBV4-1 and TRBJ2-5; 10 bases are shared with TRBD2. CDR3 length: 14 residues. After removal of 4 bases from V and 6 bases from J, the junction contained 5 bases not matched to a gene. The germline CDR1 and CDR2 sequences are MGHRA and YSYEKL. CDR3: CASSPGLAQKTQYF. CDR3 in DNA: TGCGCCAGCAGCCCGGGACTAGCGCAGAAGACCCAGTACTTC.

The DNA of the CDR3 is TGTGCCAGCAGCCAGCGCCAGGGGCCGTACAATGAGCAGTTCTTC. Translating it yields CASSQRQGPYNEQFF. The rearrangement links TRBV11-3 to TRBJ2-1, with D possibly being TRBD1 (6 bases). Germline V gene lookup returns CDR1 SGHNT and CDR2 YENEEA. V lost 5 bases to trimming and J lost 4 bases, with 15 bases between them. The CDR3 totals 15 residues. The full variable domain, in which reference TRBV11-3 and TRBJ2-1 provide the parts outside the CDR3, is EAGVVQSPRYKIIEKKQPVAFWCNPISGHNTLYWYLQNLGQGPELLIRYENEEAVDDSQLPKDRFSAERLKGVDSTLKIQPAELGDSAVYLCASSQRQGPYNEQFFGPGTRLTVL.

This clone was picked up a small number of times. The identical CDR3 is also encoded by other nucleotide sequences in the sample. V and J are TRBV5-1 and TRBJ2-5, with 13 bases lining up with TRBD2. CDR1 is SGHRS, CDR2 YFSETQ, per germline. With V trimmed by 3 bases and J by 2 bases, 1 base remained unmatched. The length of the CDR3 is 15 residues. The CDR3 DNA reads TGCGCCAGCAGCTCGGGACTAGCGGGACAAGAGACCCAGTACTTC. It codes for CASSSGLAGQETQYF. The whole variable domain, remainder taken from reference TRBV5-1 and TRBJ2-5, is KAGVTQTPRYLIKTRGQQVTLSCSPISGHRSVSWYQQTPGQGLQFLFEYFSETQRNKGNFPGRFSGRQFSNSRSEMNVSTLELGDSALYLCASSSGLAGQETQYFGPGTRLLVL.

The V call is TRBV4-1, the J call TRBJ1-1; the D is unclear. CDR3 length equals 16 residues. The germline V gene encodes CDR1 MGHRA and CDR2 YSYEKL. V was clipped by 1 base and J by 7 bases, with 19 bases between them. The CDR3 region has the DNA TGCGCCAGCAGCCAAGTCGACCTCGTAACATGGGGTGAAGCTTTCTTT. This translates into CASSQVDLVTWGEAFF.

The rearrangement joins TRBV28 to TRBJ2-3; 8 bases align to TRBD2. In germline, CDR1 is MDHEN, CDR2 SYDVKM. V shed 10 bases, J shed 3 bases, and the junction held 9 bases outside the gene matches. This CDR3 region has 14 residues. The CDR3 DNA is TGTGCCACTGAAAGGGAGCGGGAGACAGATACGCAGTATTTT. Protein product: CATERERETDTQYF.

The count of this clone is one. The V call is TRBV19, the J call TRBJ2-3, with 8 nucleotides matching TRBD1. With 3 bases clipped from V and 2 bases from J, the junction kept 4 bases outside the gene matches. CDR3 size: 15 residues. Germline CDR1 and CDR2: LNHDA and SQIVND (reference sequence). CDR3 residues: CASSMRTGSTDTQYF. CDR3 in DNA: TGTGCCAGTAGTATGAGGACAGGGTCCACAGATACGCAGTATTTT.

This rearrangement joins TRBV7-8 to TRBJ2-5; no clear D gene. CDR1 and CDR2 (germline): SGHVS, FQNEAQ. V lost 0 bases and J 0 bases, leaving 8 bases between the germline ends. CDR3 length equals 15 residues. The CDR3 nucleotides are TGTGCCAGCAGCTTAGCGTCCGGGTACCAAGAGACCCAGTACTTC. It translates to CASSLASGYQETQYF.

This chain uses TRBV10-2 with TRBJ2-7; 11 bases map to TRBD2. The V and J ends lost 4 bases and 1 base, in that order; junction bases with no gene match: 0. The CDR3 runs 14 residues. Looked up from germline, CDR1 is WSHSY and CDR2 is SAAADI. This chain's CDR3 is CASSASGRSYEQYF. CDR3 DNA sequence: TGCGCCAGCAGTGCTAGCGGGAGGTCCTACGAGCAGTACTTC.

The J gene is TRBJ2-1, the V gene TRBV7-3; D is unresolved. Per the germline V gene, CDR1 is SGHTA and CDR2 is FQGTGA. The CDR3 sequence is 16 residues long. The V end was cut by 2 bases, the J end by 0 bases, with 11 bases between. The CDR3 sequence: CASSLSGVSSYNEQFF. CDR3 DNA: TGTGCCAGCAGCTTATCTGGTGTAAGCTCCTACAATGAGCAGTTCTTC.